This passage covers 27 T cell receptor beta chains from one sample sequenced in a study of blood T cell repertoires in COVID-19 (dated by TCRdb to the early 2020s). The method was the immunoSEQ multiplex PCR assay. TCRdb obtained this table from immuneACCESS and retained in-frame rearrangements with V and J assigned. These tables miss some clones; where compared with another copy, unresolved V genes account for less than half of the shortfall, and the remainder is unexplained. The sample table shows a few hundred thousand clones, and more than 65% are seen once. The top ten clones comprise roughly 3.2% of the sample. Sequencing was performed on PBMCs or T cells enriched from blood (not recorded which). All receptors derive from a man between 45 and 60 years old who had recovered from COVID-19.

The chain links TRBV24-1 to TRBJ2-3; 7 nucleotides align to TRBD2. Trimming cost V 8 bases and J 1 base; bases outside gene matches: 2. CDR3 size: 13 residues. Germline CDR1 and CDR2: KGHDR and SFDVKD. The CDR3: CATTAGGTDTQYF. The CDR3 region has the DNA TGTGCCACCACTGCGGGGGGCACAGATACGCAGTATTTT.

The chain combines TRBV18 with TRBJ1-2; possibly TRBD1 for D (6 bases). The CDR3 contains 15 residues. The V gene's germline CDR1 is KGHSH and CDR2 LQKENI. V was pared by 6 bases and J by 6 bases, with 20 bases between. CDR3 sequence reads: CASSPETRGQDGYTF. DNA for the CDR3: TGTGCCAGCTCCCCCGAAACGCGGGGGCAGGATGGCTACACCTTC.

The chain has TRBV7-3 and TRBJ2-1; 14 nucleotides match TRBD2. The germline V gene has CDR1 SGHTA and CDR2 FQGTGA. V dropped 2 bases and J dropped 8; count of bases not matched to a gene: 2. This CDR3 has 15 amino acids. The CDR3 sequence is CASSLGTSGSYEQFF. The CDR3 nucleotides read TGTGCCAGCAGCTTAGGGACTAGCGGGAGTTATGAGCAGTTCTTC.

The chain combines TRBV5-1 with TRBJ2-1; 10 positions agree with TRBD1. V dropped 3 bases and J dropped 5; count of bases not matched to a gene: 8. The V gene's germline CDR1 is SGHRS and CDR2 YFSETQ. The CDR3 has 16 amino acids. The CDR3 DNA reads TGCGCCAGCAGCTCGTCTACCGGGACAGGGGACAATGAGCAGTTCTTC. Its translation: CASSSSTGTGDNEQFF. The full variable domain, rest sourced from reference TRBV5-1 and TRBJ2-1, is KAGVTQTPRYLIKTRGQQVTLSCSPISGHRSVSWYQQTPGQGLQFLFEYFSETQRNKGNFPGRFSGRQFSNSRSEMNVSTLELGDSALYLCASSSSTGTGDNEQFFGPGTRLTVL.

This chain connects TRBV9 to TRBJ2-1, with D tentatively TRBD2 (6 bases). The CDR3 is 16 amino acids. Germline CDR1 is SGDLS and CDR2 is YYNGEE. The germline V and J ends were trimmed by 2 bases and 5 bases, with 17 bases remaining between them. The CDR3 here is CASSVEFQRVHNEQFF. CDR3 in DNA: TGTGCCAGCAGCGTCGAGTTCCAGCGGGTGCACAATGAGCAGTTCTTC. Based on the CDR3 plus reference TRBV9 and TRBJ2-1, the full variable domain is DSGVTQTPKHLITATGQRVTLRCSPRSGDLSVYWYQQSLDQGLQFLIQYYNGEERAKGNILERFSAQQFPDLHSELNLSSLELGDSALYFCASSVEFQRVHNEQFFGPGTRLTVL.

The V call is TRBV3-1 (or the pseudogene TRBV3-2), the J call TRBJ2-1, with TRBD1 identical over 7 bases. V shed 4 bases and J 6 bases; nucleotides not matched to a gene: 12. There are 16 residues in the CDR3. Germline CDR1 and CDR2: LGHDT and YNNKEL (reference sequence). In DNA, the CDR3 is TGTGCCAGCAGCCTCAGGACAGGAGCTCAGGGCAATGAGCAGTTCTTC. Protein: CASSLRTGAQGNEQFF.

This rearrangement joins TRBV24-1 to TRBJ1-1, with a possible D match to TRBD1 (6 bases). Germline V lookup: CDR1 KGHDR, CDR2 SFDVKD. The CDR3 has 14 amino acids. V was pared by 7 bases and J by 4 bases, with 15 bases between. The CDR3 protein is CATRGRGPVTEAFF. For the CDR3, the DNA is TGTGCCACCAGGGGCAGGGGCCCGGTCACTGAAGCTTTCTTT.

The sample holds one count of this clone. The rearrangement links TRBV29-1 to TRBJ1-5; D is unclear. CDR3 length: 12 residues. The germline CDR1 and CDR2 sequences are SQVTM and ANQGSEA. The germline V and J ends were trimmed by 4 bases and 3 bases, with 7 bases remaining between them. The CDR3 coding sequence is TGCAGCGTTGGACACTCCAATCAGCCCCAGCATTTT. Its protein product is CSVGHSNQPQHF. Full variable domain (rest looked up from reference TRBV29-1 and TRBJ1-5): SAVISQKPSRDICQRGTSLTIQCQVDSQVTMMFWYRQQPGQSLTLIATANQGSEATYESGFVIDKFPISRPNLTFSTLTVSNMSPEDSSIYLCSVGHSNQPQHFGDGTRLSIL.

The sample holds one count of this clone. CDR3 coding DNA: TGTGCCAGCAGCTTGGATGAGGGCCGATTGGTAGGGGAAAAACTGTTTTTT. Its translation is CASSLDEGRLVGEKLFF. V usage is TRBV5-8 and J usage is TRBJ1-4; D remains ambiguous. The CDR3 spans 17 residues. Germline V gene lookup returns CDR1 SGHTS and CDR2 YDEGEE. V gave up 0 bases and J gave up 8 bases, with 20 bases separating them.

CDR3 amino acids: CASSRTTEAFF. CDR3 in DNA: TGTGCCAGCAGTCGAACTACTGAAGCTTTCTTT. The chain recombines TRBV25-1 with TRBJ1-1; D is ambiguous. This CDR3 has 11 amino acids. Looked up from germline, CDR1 is MGHDK and CDR2 is SYGVNS. The V gene lost 5 bases and the J gene lost 5 bases, with 6 bases spanning the gap.

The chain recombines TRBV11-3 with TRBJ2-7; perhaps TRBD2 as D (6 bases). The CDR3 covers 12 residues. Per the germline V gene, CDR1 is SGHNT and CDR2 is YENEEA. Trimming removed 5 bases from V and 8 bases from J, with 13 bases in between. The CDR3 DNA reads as TGTGCCAGCAGCGGCCGGGGGTGGCAGCAGTACTTC. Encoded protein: CASSGRGWQQYF. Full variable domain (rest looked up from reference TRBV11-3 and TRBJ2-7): EAGVVQSPRYKIIEKKQPVAFWCNPISGHNTLYWYLQNLGQGPELLIRYENEEAVDDSQLPKDRFSAERLKGVDSTLKIQPAELGDSAVYLCASSGRGWQQYFGPGTRLTVT.

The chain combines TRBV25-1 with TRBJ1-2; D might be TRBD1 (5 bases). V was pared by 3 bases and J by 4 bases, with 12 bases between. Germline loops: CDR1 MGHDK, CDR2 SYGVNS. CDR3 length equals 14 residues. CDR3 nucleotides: TGTGCCAGCAGTGAGCCGGGGACTATCTATGGCTACACCTTC. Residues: CASSEPGTIYGYTF.

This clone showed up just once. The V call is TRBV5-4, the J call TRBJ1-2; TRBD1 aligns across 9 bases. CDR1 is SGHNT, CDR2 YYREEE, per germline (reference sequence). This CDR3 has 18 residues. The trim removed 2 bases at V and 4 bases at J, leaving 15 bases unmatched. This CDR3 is CASSLPANLTGGGYGYTF. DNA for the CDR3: TGTGCCAGCAGCTTACCCGCAAACTTGACAGGGGGTGGCTATGGCTACACCTTC.

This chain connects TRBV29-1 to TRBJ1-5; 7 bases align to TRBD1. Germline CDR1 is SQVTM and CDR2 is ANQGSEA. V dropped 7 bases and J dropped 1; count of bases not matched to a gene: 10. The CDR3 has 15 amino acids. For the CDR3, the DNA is TGCAGCGCAAAACAGGGGACCGCCAGCAATCAGCCCCAGCATTTT. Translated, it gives CSAKQGTASNQPQHF.

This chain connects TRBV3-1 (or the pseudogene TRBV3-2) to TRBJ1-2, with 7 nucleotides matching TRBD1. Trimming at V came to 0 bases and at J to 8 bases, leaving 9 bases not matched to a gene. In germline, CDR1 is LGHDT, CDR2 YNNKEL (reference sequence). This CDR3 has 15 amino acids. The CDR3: CASSQDSEGALGYTF. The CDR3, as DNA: TGTGCCAGCAGCCAAGATTCGGAGGGGGCGCTAGGCTACACCTTC.

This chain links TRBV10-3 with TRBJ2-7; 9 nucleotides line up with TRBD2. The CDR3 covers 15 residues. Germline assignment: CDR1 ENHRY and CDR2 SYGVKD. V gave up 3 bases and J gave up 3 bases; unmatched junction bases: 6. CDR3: CAISDRAGGDYEQYF. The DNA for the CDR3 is TGTGCCATCAGTGATCGAGCGGGAGGTGACTACGAGCAGTACTTC.

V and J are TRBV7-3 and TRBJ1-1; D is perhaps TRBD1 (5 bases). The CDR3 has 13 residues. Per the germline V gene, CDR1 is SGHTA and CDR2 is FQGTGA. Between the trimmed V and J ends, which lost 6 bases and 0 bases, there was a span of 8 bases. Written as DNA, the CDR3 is TGTGCCAGCAGTTCACAGGTGAACACTGAAGCTTTCTTT. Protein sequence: CASSSQVNTEAFF. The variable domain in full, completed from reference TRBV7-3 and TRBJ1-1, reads GAGVSQTPSNKVTEKGKYVELRCDPISGHTALYWYRQSLGQGPEFLIYFQGTGAADDSGLPNDRFFAVRPEGSVSTLKIQRTERGDSAVYLCASSSQVNTEAFFGQGTRLTVV.

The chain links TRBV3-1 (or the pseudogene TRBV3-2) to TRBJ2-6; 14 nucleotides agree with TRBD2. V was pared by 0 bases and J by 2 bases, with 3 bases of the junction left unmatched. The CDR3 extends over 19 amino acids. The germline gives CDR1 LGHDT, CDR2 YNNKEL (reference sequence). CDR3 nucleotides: TGTGCCAGCAGCCAAGATTTGACTAGCGGGAGGGCTGGGGCCAACGTCCTGACTTTC. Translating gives CASSQDLTSGRAGANVLTF.

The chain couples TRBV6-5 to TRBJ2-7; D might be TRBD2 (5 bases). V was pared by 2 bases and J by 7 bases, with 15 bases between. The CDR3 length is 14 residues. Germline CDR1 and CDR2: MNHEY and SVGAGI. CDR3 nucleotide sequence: TGTGCCAGCAGTTACAGGGCCAGCGGTGGGGAGCAGTACTTC. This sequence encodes CASSYRASGGEQYF.

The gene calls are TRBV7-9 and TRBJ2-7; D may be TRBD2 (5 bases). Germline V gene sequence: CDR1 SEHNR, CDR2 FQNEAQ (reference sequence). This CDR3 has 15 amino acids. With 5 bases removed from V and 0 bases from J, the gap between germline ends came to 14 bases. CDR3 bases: TGTGCCAGCAGCCCTCAGCGGCTGAGCTCCTACGAGCAGTACTTC. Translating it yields CASSPQRLSSYEQYF.

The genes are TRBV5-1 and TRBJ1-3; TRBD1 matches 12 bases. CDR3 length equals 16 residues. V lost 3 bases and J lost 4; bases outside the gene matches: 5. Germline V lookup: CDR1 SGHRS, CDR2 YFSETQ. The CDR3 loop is CASSWGQGAPGNTIYF. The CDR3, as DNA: TGCGCCAGCAGCTGGGGACAGGGGGCGCCCGGAAACACCATATATTTT.

The CDR3 reads CASEGTTLNTEAFF. The CDR3, as DNA: TGTGCCAGCGAAGGTACTACACTGAACACTGAAGCTTTCTTT. V usage is TRBV2 and J usage is TRBJ1-1, with no clear D. CDR1 and CDR2 from the germline V gene are SNHLY and FYNNEI. V lost 8 bases, J lost 0 bases, and 13 bases lay in between. The CDR3 loop spans 14 amino acids.

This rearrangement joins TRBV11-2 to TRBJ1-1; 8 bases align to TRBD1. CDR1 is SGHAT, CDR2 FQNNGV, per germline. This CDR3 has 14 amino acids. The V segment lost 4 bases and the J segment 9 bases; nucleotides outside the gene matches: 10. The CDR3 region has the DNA TGTGCCAGCAGCTCCCCAGGGGGCGGCCGGAAAGCTTTCTTT. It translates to CASSSPGGGRKAFF. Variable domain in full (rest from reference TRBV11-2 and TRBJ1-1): EAGVAQSPRYKIIEKRQSVAFWCNPISGHATLYWYQQILGQGPKLLIQFQNNGVVDDSQLPKDRFSAERLKGVDSTLKIQPAKLEDSAVYLCASSSPGGGRKAFFGQGTRLTVV.

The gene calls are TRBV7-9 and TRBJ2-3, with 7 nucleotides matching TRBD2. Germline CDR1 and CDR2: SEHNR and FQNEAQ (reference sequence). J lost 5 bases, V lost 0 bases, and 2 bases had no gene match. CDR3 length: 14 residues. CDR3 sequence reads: CASSLAGGGDTQYF. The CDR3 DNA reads TGTGCCAGCAGCTTAGCGGGGGGGGGAGATACGCAGTATTTT.

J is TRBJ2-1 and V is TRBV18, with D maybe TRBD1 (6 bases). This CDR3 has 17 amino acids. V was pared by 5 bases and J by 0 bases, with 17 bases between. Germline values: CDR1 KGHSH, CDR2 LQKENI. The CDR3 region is CASSVTQRGSSYNEQFF. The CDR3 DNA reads TGTGCCAGCTCAGTAACCCAAAGGGGGAGCTCCTACAATGAGCAGTTCTTC.

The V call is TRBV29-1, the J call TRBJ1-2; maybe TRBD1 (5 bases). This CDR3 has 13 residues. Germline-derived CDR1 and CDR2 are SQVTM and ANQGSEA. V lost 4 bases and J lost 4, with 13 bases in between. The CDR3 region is CSVVRQSSYGYTF. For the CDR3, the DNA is TGCAGCGTTGTACGACAGTCATCCTATGGCTACACCTTC. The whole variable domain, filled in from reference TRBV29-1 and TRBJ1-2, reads SAVISQKPSRDICQRGTSLTIQCQVDSQVTMMFWYRQQPGQSLTLIATANQGSEATYESGFVIDKFPISRPNLTFSTLTVSNMSPEDSSIYLCSVVRQSSYGYTFGSGTRLTVV.

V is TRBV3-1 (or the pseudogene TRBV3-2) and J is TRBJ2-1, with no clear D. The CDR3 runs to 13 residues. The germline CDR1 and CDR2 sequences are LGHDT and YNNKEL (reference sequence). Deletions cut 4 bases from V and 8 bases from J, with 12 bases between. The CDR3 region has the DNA TGTGCCAGCAGCCCCCACCGAGAGGATGAGCAGTTCTTC. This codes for CASSPHREDEQFF.